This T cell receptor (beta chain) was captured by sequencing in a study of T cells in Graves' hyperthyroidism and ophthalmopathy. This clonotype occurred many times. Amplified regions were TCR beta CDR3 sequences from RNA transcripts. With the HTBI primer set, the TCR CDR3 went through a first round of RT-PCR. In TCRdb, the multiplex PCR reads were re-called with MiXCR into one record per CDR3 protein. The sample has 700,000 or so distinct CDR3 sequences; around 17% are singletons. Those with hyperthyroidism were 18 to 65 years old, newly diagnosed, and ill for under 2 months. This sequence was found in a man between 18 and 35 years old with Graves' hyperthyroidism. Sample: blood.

The CDR3 sequence: CASSSRQGETDTQYF. CDR3 bases: TGTGCCAGCTCAAGCAGACAGGGAGAAACAGATACGCAGTATTTT. V and J are TRBV18 and TRBJ2-3, with 7 bases fitting TRBD1. The CDR3 extends over 15 amino acids. The J segment lost 3 bases and the V segment lost 5 bases, leaving 8 bases of the junction unmatched. Germline V lookup: CDR1 KGHSH, CDR2 LQKENI.